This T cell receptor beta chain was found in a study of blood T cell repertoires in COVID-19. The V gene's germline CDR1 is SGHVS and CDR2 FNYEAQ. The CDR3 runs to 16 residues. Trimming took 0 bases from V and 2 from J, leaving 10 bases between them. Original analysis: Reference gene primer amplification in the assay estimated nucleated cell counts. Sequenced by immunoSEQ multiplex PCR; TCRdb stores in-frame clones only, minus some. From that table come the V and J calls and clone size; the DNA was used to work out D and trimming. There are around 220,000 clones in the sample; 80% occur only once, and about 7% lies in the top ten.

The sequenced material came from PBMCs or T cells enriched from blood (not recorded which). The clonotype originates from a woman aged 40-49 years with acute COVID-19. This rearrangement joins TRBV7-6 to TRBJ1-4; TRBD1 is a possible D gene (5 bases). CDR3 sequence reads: CASSLARGGTNEKLFF. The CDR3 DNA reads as TGTGCCAGCAGCTTAGCGAGGGGAGGGACTAATGAAAAACTGTTTTTT.